The sample holds many counts of the clone carrying this TCR beta chain. Its antigen is undetermined. The CDR3 is 14 amino acids. Germline loops: CDR1 SGHVS, CDR2 FNYEAQ. V was cut by 9 bases and J by 4 bases, with 15 bases left in between. This specimen belongs to a study of naive and memory T cell subsets. The beta constant-region primer was an equimolar mix of two oligonucleotides covering TRBC1 and TRBC2. Four rounds of PCR amplified the ligated cDNA using nested alpha and beta constant-region primers plus SP2. One entry per CDR3 protein results from TCRdb running MiXCR on the UMI-ligation and nested PCR reads. The sample lists 85,000 to 130,000 distinct CDR3 sequences, more than 12% occurring once. Study findings and constraints: Naive repertoires, especially CD8, held a few larger clonotypes, possibly memory cells re-expressing CD45RA. Activation and differentiation may alter RNA-based TCR counts.

This TCR was recovered from a human donor in good health. Sequencing was performed on naive CD8+ T cells from blood. The chain uses TRBV7-6 and TRBJ1-4; no firm D call. CDR3 DNA: TGTGCCAGTCCTCGGCGGCGCCATAATGAAAAACTGTTTTTT. It codes for CASPRRRHNEKLFF.